The T cell receptor (beta chain) described here comes from a study of PD-L1 blockade in urothelial cancer. The wider study: Male sex and bladder-origin urothelial cancer were recorded for about 85% of the roughly 30 patients.

The V and J ends lost 0 bases and 2 bases respectively, with 8 bases between them. The CDR3 is made up of 14 amino acids. Germline V gene data show CDR1 as ENHRY and CDR2 as SYGVKD. In its sample, this clone was seen once. Its antigen is not known. Study conclusions and caveats: Survival was better when pretreatment blood TCR clonality fell below the median. Clones that were tumor-associated expanded more in the blood of durable-benefit patients at 3 weeks.

PCRs each included synthetic TCR analog templates spiked in. Assay used: immunoSEQ multiplex PCR; TCRdb lists only in-frame clones, some missing. The sample has around 46,000 clones; 70% to 90% are singletons. Time point: peripheral blood 6 weeks after treatment start. This clonotype was sampled from a man aged 55 to 69 with urothelial cancer. V gene TRBV10-3 combines with J gene TRBJ2-7, with D tentatively TRBD2 (6 bases). Sequenced here: PBMCs, sampled around atezolizumab (anti-PD-L1) treatment. The CDR3 spells CAISESGLPYEQYF. CDR3 in DNA: TGTGCCATCAGTGAGTCGGGACTCCCCTACGAGCAGTACTTC.